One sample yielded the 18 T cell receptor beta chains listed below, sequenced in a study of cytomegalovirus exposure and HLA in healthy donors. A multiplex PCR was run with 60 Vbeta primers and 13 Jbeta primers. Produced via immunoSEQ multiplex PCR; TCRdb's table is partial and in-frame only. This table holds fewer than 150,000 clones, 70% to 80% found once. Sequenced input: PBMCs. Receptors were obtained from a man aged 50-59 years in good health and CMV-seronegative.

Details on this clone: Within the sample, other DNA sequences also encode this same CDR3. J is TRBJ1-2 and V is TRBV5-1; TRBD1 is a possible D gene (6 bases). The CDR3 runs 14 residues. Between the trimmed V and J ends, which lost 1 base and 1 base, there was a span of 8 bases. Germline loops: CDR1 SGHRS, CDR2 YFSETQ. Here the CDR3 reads CASSLTGLNYGYTF. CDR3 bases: TGCGCCAGCAGCTTGACAGGGCTTAACTATGGCTACACCTTC.

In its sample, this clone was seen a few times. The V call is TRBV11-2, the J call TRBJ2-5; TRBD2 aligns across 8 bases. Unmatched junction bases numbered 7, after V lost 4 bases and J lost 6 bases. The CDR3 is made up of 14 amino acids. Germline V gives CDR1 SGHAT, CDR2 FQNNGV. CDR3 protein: CASSSLAGGQTQYF. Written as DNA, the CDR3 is TGTGCCAGCAGCTCACTTGCGGGAGGACAGACCCAGTACTTC.

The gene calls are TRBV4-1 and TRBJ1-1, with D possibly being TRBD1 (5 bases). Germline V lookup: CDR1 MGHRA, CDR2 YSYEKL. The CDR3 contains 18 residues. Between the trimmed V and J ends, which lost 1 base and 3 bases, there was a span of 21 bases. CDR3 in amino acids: CASSQVSNRQGLDTEAFF. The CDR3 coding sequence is TGCGCCAGCAGCCAAGTTTCAAATCGGCAGGGTCTGGACACTGAAGCTTTCTTT.

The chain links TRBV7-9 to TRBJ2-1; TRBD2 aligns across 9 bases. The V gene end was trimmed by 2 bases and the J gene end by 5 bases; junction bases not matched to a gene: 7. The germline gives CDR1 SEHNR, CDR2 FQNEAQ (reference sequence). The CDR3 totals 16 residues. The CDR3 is CASSLQSSGTNNEQFF. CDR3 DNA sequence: TGTGCCAGCAGCTTACAATCTAGCGGGACGAACAATGAGCAGTTCTTC.

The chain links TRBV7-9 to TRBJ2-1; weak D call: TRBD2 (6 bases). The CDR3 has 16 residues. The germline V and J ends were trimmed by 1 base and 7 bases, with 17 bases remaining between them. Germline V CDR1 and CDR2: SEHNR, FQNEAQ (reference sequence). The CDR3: CASSLVGGGPSNEQFF. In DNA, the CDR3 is TGTGCCAGCAGCTTAGTGGGGGGAGGACCTTCGAATGAGCAGTTCTTC.

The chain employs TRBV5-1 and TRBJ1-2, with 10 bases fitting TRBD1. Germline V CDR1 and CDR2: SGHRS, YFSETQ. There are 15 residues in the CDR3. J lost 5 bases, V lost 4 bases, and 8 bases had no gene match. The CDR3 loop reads CASSKLTGGGYGYTF. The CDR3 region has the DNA TGCGCCAGCAGCAAGCTGACAGGGGGCGGGTATGGCTACACCTTC.

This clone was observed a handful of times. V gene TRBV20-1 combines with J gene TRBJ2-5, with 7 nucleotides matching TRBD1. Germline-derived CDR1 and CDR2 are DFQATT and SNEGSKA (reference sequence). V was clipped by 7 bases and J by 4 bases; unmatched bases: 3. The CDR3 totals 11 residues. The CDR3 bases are TGCAGTGGTTACAGGGGAGAGACCCAGTACTTC. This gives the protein CSGYRGETQYF.

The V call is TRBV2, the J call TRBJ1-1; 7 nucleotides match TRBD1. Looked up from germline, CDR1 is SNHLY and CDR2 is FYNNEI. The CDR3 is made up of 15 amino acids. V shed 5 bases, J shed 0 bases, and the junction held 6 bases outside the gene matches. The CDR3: CASSKGQAMNTEAFF. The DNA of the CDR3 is TGTGCCAGCAGTAAAGGACAGGCCATGAACACTGAAGCTTTCTTT. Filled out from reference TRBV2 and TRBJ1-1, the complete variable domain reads EPEVTQTPSHQVTQMGQEVILRCVPISNHLYFYWYRQILGQKVEFLVSFYNNEISEKSEIFDDQFSVERPDGSNFTLKIRSTKLEDSAMYFCASSKGQAMNTEAFFGQGTRLTVV.

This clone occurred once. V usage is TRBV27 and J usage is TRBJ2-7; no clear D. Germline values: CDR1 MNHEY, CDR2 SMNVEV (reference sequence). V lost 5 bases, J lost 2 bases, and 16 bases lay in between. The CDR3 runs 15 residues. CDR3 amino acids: CASSPIRETTYEQYF. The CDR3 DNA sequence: TGTGCCAGCAGTCCTATTCGTGAAACCACCTACGAGCAGTACTTC.

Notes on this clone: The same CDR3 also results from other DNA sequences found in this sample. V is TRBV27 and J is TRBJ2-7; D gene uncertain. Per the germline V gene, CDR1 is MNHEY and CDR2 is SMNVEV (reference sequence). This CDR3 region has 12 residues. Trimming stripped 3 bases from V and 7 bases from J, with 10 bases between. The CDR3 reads CASSLPRGEQYF. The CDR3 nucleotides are TGTGCCAGCAGTTTGCCTCGAGGAGAGCAGTACTTC.

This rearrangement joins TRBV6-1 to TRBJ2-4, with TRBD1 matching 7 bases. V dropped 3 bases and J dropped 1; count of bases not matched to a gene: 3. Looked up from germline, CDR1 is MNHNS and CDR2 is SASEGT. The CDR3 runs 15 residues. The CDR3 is CASSETGWAKNIQYF. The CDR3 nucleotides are TGTGCCAGCAGTGAGACAGGGTGGGCCAAAAACATTCAGTACTTC.

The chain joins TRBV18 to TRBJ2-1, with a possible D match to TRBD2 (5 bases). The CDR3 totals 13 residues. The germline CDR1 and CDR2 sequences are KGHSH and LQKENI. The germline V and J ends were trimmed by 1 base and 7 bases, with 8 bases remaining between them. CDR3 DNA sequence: TGTGCCAGCTCACCACAGGGAGTGAATGAGCAGTTCTTC. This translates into CASSPQGVNEQFF.

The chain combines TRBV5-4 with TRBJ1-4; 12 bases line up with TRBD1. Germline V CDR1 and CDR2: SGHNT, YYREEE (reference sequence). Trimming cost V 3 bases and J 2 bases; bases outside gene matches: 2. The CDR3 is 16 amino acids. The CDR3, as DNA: TGTGCCAGCAGCTCGGGACAGGGGGCCACTAATGAAAAACTGTTTTTT. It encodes CASSSGQGATNEKLFF.

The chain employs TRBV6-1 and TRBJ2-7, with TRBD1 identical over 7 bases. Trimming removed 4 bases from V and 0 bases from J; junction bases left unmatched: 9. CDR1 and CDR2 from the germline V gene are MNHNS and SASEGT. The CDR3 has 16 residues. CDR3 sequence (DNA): TGTGCCAGCAGTGGGTGGGGACAGACACCCTCCTACGAGCAGTACTTC. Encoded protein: CASSGWGQTPSYEQYF.

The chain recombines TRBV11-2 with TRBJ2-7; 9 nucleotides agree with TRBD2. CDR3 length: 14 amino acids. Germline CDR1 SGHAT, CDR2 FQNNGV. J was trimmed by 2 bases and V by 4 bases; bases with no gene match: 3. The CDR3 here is CASSSLAGPYEQYF. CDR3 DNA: TGTGCCAGCAGCTCCCTAGCGGGACCCTACGAGCAGTACTTC.

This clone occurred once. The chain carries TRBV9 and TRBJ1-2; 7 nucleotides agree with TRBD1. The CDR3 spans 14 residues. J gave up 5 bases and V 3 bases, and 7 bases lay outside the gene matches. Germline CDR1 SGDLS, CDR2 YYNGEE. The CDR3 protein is CASSGRQGEYGYTF. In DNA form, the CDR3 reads TGTGCCAGCAGCGGCAGACAGGGTGAATATGGCTACACCTTC. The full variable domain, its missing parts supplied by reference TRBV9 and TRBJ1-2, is DSGVTQTPKHLITATGQRVTLRCSPRSGDLSVYWYQQSLDQGLQFLIQYYNGEERAKGNILERFSAQQFPDLHSELNLSSLELGDSALYFCASSGRQGEYGYTFGSGTRLTVV.

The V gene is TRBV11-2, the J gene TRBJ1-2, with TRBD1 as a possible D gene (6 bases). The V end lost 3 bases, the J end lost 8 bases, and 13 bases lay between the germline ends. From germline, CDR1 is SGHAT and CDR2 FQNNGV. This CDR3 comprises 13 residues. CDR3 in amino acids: CASSLTDQGGYTF. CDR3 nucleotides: TGTGCCAGCAGCTTGACCGACCAGGGGGGCTACACCTTC.

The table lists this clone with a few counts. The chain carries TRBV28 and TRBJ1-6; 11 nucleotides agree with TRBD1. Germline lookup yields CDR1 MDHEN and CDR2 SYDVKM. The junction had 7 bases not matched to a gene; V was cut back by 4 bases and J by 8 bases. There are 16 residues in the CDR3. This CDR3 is CASSYAGQGVYSPLHF. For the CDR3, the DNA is TGTGCCAGCAGTTACGCGGGACAGGGGGTCTATTCACCCCTCCACTTT.